The 23 T cell receptor beta chains listed next were all sequenced from one sample in a study of T cells after yellow fever vaccination. TCRdb re-analysed the 5' RACE reads in MiXCR, keeping a single row per CDR3 protein. Here the sample spans 250,000 to 400,000 distinct CDR3 sequences, around 4.4% being singletons. The source material was PBMCs, sampled 15 days after the yellow fever booster vaccination. Receptor source: a man in his late teens or twenties who received the YFV17D yellow fever vaccine.

In this sample, this clonotype turned up many times. The chain joins TRBV7-9 to TRBJ2-7; TRBD1 matches 7 bases. J gave up 3 bases and V 5 bases, and 7 bases lay outside the gene matches. Germline CDR1 is SEHNR and CDR2 is FQNEAQ (reference sequence). The CDR3 length is 14 residues. The CDR3 nucleotides are TGTGCCAGCAGCGAACAGGGGTATTACTACGAGCAGTACTTC. It translates to CASSEQGYYYEQYF.

This clonotype was seen at least ten times. The chain combines TRBV5-1 with TRBJ2-3, with D hard to call. The V gene lost 0 bases and the J gene lost 0 bases, with 5 bases spanning the gap. From germline, CDR1 is SGHRS and CDR2 YFSETQ. This CDR3 has 14 amino acids. DNA for the CDR3: TGCGCCAGCAGCTTGGCTACTAGCACAGATACGCAGTATTTT. This encodes CASSLATSTDTQYF.

This chain links TRBV20-1 with TRBJ1-2; no firm D call. Germline V gives CDR1 DFQATT, CDR2 SNEGSKA (reference sequence). The V end was cut by 2 bases, the J end by 5 bases, with 18 bases between. The CDR3 is made up of 15 amino acids. DNA of the CDR3: TGCAGTGCTAGAACCCCCGCCCGGGCCGGGTATGGCTACACCTTC. Its protein is CSARTPARAGYGYTF.

This clonotype was counted ten times or more. The chain has TRBV10-3 and TRBJ2-3; D tentatively fits TRBD1 or TRBD2 (5 bases each). The length of the CDR3 is 13 residues. Germline V lookup: CDR1 ENHRY, CDR2 SYGVKD. Between the trimmed V and J ends, which lost 5 bases and 2 bases, there was a span of 8 bases. CDR3 nucleotide sequence: TGTGCCATCAGTCTGGGGGACACAGATACGCAGTATTTT. Translating it yields CAISLGDTDTQYF.

This clonotype was detected ten times or more. This sequence joins TRBV2 and TRBJ1-2; weak D call: TRBD1 (5 bases). This CDR3 is 14 amino acids long. V was trimmed by 1 base and J by 4 bases, leaving 10 bases between them. Germline-derived CDR1 and CDR2 are SNHLY and FYNNEI. CDR3 residues: CASSEVLGGYGYTF. The DNA of the CDR3 is TGTGCCAGCAGTGAAGTCCTTGGGGGCTATGGCTACACCTTC.

J is TRBJ1-2 and V is TRBV12-5; TRBD1 aligns across 7 bases. Trimming at V came to 4 bases and at J to 7 bases, leaving 15 bases not matched to a gene. Germline lookup yields CDR1 LGHNT and CDR2 FRNRAP. The CDR3 consists of 16 residues. The CDR3, as DNA: TGTGCTAGTGGTTCACCTCAAGGACAGGAACTCGGTGGCTACACCTTC. This sequence encodes CASGSPQGQELGGYTF.

This clonotype was detected ten times or more. This sequence joins TRBV5-1 and TRBJ1-6; D possibly corresponds to TRBD1 (5 bases). Germline CDR1 reads SGHRS; CDR2 reads YFSETQ. V was shortened by 3 bases and J by 13 bases, with 26 bases between the two germline ends. This CDR3 is built from 17 residues. The CDR3 coding sequence is TGCGCCAGCAGCTGGATGGGGGTGGCAGCGAATATCAACCCCCTCCACTTT. Protein sequence: CASSWMGVAANINPLHF.

In this sample, this clonotype turned up a few times. This chain links TRBV12-3 or TRBV12-4 with TRBJ2-1; D could derive from TRBD1 or TRBD2 (6 bases each). CDR3 length: 13 amino acids. Between the trimmed V and J ends, which lost 7 bases and 5 bases, there was a span of 12 bases. In DNA, the CDR3 is TGTGCCAGCACCCGGGGGCTACACAATGAGCAGTTCTTC. This gives the protein CASTRGLHNEQFF.

This clonotype has more than one count but fewer than ten. This sequence joins TRBV7-9 and TRBJ2-1; TRBD2 might be the D (5 bases). Trimming pared 4 bases from V and 7 bases from J, leaving 14 bases between. Germline V gives CDR1 SEHNR, CDR2 FQNEAQ (reference sequence). CDR3 length: 14 amino acids. CDR3 in amino acids: CASSSPGGRNEQFF. CDR3 nucleotide sequence: TGTGCCAGCAGCTCCCCAGGAGGTAGAAATGAGCAGTTCTTC.

V and J are TRBV13 and TRBJ1-1; D possibly corresponds to TRBD1 (6 bases). Germline V lookup: CDR1 PRHDT, CDR2 FYEKMQ (reference sequence). The CDR3 extends over 15 amino acids. The V end was cut by 5 bases, the J end by 0 bases, with 13 bases between. DNA of the CDR3: TGTGCCAGCAGCCGGGAGAACAGGGTGAACACTGAAGCTTTCTTT. The encoded protein is CASSRENRVNTEAFF.

This clonotype was seen more than once but under ten times. The chain carries TRBV3-1 and TRBJ2-1; D possibly corresponds to TRBD2 (6 bases). Germline V gene sequence: CDR1 LGHDT, CDR2 YNNKEL (reference sequence). This CDR3 has 18 residues. V gave up 1 base and J gave up 0 bases, with 16 bases separating them. The CDR3 DNA reads as TGTGCCAGCAGCCAAGTGCGGGATGCCATCCTCTCCTACAATGAGCAGTTCTTC. The encoded protein is CASSQVRDAILSYNEQFF.

A few counts support this clonotype. The rearrangement links TRBV4-3 to TRBJ1-2, with D perhaps TRBD1 (6 bases). CDR1 and CDR2 (germline): LGHNA, YSLEER. Trimming removed 0 bases from V and 4 bases from J, with 9 bases in between. The CDR3 extends over 14 amino acids. CDR3 in amino acids: CASSQDMTGYGYTF. CDR3 DNA: TGCGCCAGCAGCCAAGATATGACAGGCTATGGCTACACCTTC.

The sample holds a few counts of this clonotype. CDR3 loop: CSARVPPLRRFEAFF. The DNA of the CDR3 is TGCAGTGCTAGAGTACCTCCCCTCAGGAGGTTTGAAGCTTTCTTT. The chain uses TRBV20-1 and TRBJ1-1; D unclear. This CDR3 is built from 15 residues. Germline values: CDR1 DFQATT, CDR2 SNEGSKA (reference sequence). V was cut by 1 base and J by 7 bases, with 19 bases left in between.

This clonotype was recorded many times. V usage is TRBV7-2 and J usage is TRBJ2-4, with D perhaps TRBD2 (5 bases). The germline V and J ends were trimmed by 3 bases and 1 base, with 7 bases remaining between them. This CDR3 spans 14 amino acids. Germline loops: CDR1 SGHTA, CDR2 FQGNSA. The CDR3 DNA reads as TGTGCCAGCAGCTTCCCGGGGGCCAAAAACATTCAGTACTTC. Translated, it gives CASSFPGAKNIQYF.

This clonotype was observed a handful of times. This sequence joins TRBV6-6 and TRBJ2-1, with 11 bases matching TRBD2. Losses at the gene ends were 0 bases for V and 8 bases for J; bases not matched to a gene: 9. Germline V gene data show CDR1 as MNHNY and CDR2 as SVGAGI (reference sequence). There are 17 residues in the CDR3. This CDR3 reads CASSYSNSGGAWDEQFF. As DNA, the CDR3 is TGTGCCAGCAGTTACTCGAATAGCGGGGGGGCCTGGGATGAGCAGTTCTTC.

This clonotype has only a few counts. This chain links TRBV3-1 with TRBJ2-7, with TRBD2 identical over 7 bases. Germline V CDR1 and CDR2: LGHDT, YNNKEL (reference sequence). The J segment lost 6 bases and the V segment lost 0 bases, leaving 11 bases of the junction unmatched. The CDR3 is made up of 16 amino acids. Here the CDR3 reads CASSQEGGTARSEQYF. CDR3 coding DNA: TGTGCCAGCAGCCAAGAGGGGGGGACTGCCCGATCCGAGCAGTACTTC.

The table lists this clonotype with many counts. J is TRBJ2-7 and V is TRBV6-2 or TRBV6-3, with 7 bases aligning to TRBD1. V dropped 5 bases and J dropped 6; count of bases not matched to a gene: 10. CDR3 length: 14 residues. Germline values: CDR1 MNHEY, CDR2 SVGEGT. The CDR3 loop is CASSTYRGAFEQYV. The CDR3 DNA follows: TGTGCCAGCAGTACGTACAGGGGCGCATTCGAGCAGTACGTC.

This clonotype was recorded many times. The rearrangement joins TRBV6-5 to TRBJ2-2; possible D gene TRBD2, 6 bases. This CDR3 spans 14 amino acids. Trimming removed 0 bases at V and 6 bases at J, with 8 bases between. Germline V gives CDR1 MNHEY, CDR2 SVGAGI. The CDR3 loop is CASSYSTSPGELFF. In nucleotides, the CDR3 is TGTGCCAGCAGTTACTCCACTAGCCCCGGGGAGCTGTTTTTT.

This clonotype has ten or more counts. V gene TRBV7-2 combines with J gene TRBJ2-7; D is unresolved. CDR3 size: 12 residues. V lost 3 bases and J lost 4, with 7 bases in between. CDR1 and CDR2 (germline): SGHTA, FQGNSA. The CDR3 bases are TGTGCCAGCAGCTTTCTTGGGTACGAGCAGTACTTC. Protein sequence: CASSFLGYEQYF.

In its sample, this clonotype was seen many times. V is TRBV12-3 or TRBV12-4 and J is TRBJ2-7; 8 bases align to TRBD2. Unmatched junction bases numbered 11, after V lost 7 bases and J lost 3 bases. This CDR3 is built from 15 residues. The CDR3 nucleotides read TGTGCCAGCACCTGGGAGGCTAGCGGGTACTACGAGCAGTACTTC. Residues: CASTWEASGYYEQYF.

This clonotype was detected ten times or more. The chain combines TRBV7-2 with TRBJ2-7, with D perhaps matching TRBD2 (6 bases). The V gene's germline CDR1 is SGHTA and CDR2 FQGNSA. Trimming cost V 4 bases and J 2 bases, with 15 bases left between them. This CDR3 has 15 amino acids. The CDR3 DNA reads TGTGCCAGCAGCTCCCAGGCGGGACGGGCCTACGAGCAGTACGTC. This sequence encodes CASSSQAGRAYEQYV.

This clonotype was observed a few times. V gene TRBV6-2 or TRBV6-3 combines with J gene TRBJ1-1; TRBD1 is a possible D gene (5 bases). Germline loops: CDR1 MNHEY, CDR2 SVGEGT. V gave up 4 bases and J gave up 0 bases, with 9 bases separating them. This CDR3 spans 14 amino acids. The CDR3 nucleotides read TGTGCCAGCAGTTGGGACGACATGAACACTGAAGCTTTCTTT. Translation: CASSWDDMNTEAFF.

This clonotype was detected a few times. The rearrangement links TRBV12-5 to TRBJ2-4; D may correspond to TRBD1 or TRBD2 (5 bases each). The CDR3 has 17 amino acids. Trimming cost V 0 bases and J 7 bases, with 19 bases left between them. Germline V lookup: CDR1 LGHNT, CDR2 FRNRAP. This chain's CDR3 is CASGLVVWGSARNIQYF. The CDR3 DNA reads as TGTGCTAGTGGTTTGGTGGTATGGGGGTCAGCAAGGAACATTCAGTACTTC.